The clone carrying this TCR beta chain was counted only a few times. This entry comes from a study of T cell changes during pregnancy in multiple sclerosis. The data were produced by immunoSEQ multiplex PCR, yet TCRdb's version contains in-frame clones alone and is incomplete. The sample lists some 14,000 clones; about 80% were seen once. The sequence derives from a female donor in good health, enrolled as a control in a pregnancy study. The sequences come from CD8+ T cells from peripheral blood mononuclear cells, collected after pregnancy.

CDR3 sequence reads: CASSSGTSGFQETQYF. In DNA form, the CDR3 reads TGTGCCAGCAGCTCCGGGACTAGCGGATTCCAAGAGACCCAGTACTTC. The rearrangement uses TRBV7-3 and TRBJ2-5; 11 positions agree with TRBD2. The CDR3 is 16 amino acids. V trimming: 4 bases; J trimming: 1 base; junction bases outside the gene matches: 5. Looked up from germline, CDR1 is SGHTA and CDR2 is FQGTGA.